This is a list of T cell receptor beta chains from one sample in a study of cytomegalovirus exposure and HLA in healthy donors. Using immunoSEQ multiplex PCR, the repertoire was profiled, and TCRdb retains in-frame clones only, with some absent. The sample contains about 160,000 clones, 80% to 90% of which appear only once. Input material: PBMCs. Receptors were obtained from a woman under 30 in good health and CMV-seronegative. Each CDR3 is given with its conserved first and last residue.

j_call,v_call,cdr3_aa
TRBJ2-3,TRBV27,CASSLEAASTDTQYF
TRBJ2-5,TRBV7-9,CASSLPRSNREIQETQYF
TRBJ2-7,TRBV28,CASKVQGSYEQYF
TRBJ2-7,TRBV27,CASSWTGREQYF
TRBJ2-3,TRBV5-1,CASSRTGSLSTDTQYF
TRBJ2-1,TRBV4-1,CASSLSGGALHEQFF
TRBJ2-5,TRBV27,CASSNSQYQETQYF
TRBJ1-1,TRBV14,CASSPRGNTEAFF
TRBJ1-3,TRBV27,CASSSWGRGPSSTIYF
TRBJ1-4,TRBV15,CATSAGQGVDGEKLFF
TRBJ2-7,TRBV7-2,CASSSPLAGGPYEQYF
TRBJ2-1,TRBV6-5,CASSSGLALNEQFF
TRBJ2-4,TRBV18,CASSPDRATAKNIQYF
TRBJ2-5,TRBV6-1,CASSPGQGMETQYF
TRBJ2-4,TRBV21-1,CATGSPLLAKNIQYF